The 4 T cell receptor beta chains below were found in one sample sequenced in a study of Ad26.COV2.S vaccination and SARS-CoV-2 variants. As to treatment: over 15 received Ad26.COV2.S at low or high dose, single or two shots; several received placebo; per-sample allocation not given. Following the first vaccine or placebo injection, samples were taken on day 63. The method was immunoSEQ multiplex PCR; TCRdb's version includes in-frame clones alone and lacks a portion of them. The top ten hold nearly 7.5% of the sample, which has some 370,000 clones, 83% seen once. The sequenced sample was peripheral blood, obtained in a trial of Ad26.COV2.S vaccine versus placebo. The receptors were gathered from a person aged 18 to 59 who received the Ad26.COV2.S COVID-19 vaccine or a placebo.

This clone has more than one count but fewer than ten. The rearrangement joins TRBV23-1 to TRBJ1-5; 7 bases map to TRBD1. TRBV23-1 is given ORF status, its function remaining uncertain. After removal of 5 bases from V and 0 bases from J, the junction contained 1 base not matched to a gene. This CDR3 is built from 14 residues. The CDR3 sequence is CASSGTDSNQPQHF. The CDR3 coding sequence is TGCGCCAGCAGTGGGACAGATAGCAATCAGCCCCAGCATTTT.

This chain uses TRBV14 with TRBJ2-7, with no clear D. Trimming removed 3 bases from V and 5 bases from J, with 5 bases in between. Germline lookup yields CDR1 SGHDN and CDR2 FVKESK. The CDR3 loop spans 11 amino acids. This CDR3 is CASSQYNEQYF. The CDR3 region has the DNA TGTGCCAGCAGCCAGTATAACGAGCAGTACTTC.

The chain links TRBV5-4 to TRBJ1-2; D is undetermined. This CDR3 has 13 residues. Germline lookup yields CDR1 SGHNT and CDR2 YYREEE (reference sequence). V gave up 3 bases and J gave up 5 bases, with 11 bases separating them. The DNA of the CDR3 is TGTGCCAGCAGCTCCCCCTTAGCGTATGGCTACACCTTC. As protein: CASSSPLAYGYTF.

This clone has only one observation. The chain is built from TRBV14 and TRBJ2-2; 15 bases align to TRBD2. Losses at the gene ends were 3 bases for V and 4 bases for J; bases not matched to a gene: 6. The CDR3 runs to 18 residues. The V gene's germline CDR1 is SGHDN and CDR2 FVKESK. CDR3 sequence reads: CASSHPGLAGGPTGELFF. Written as DNA, the CDR3 is TGTGCCAGCAGCCACCCGGGACTAGCGGGAGGCCCCACCGGGGAGCTGTTTTTT.